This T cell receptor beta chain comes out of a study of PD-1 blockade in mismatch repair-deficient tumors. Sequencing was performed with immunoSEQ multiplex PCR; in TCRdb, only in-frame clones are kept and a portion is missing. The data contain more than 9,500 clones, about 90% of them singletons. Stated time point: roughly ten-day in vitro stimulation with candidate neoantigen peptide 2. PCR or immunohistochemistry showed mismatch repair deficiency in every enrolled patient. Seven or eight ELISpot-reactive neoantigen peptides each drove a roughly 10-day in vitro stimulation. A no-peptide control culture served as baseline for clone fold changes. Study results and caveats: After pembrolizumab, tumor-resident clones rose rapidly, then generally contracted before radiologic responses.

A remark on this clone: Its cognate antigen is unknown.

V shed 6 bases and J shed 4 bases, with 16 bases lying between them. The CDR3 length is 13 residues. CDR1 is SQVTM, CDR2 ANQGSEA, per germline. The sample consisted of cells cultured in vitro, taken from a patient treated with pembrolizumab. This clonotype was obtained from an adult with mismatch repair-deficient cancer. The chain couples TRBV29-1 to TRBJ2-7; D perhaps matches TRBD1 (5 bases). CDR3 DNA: TGCAGCGTGGCAGGGTTTAGCCGTTACGAGCAGTACTTC. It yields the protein CSVAGFSRYEQYF.